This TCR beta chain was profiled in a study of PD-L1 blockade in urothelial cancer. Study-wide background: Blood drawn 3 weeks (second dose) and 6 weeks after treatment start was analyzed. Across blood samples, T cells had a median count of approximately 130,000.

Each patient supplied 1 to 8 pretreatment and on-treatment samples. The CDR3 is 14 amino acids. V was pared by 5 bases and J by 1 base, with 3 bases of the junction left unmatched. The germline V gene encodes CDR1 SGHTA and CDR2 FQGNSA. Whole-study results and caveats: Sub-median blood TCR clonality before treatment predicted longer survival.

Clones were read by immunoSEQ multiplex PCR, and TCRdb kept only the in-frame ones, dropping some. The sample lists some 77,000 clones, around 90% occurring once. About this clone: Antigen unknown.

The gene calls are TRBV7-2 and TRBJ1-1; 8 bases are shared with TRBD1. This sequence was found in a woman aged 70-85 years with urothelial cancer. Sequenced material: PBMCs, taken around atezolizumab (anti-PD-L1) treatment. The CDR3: CASSRGQENTEAFF. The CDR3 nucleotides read TGTGCCAGCAGCCGGGGACAGGAGAACACTGAAGCTTTCTTT.